What follows is one T cell receptor beta chain and its context. What it binds is not known. Only in-frame clones appear in the TCRdb table, and some are missing; sequencing was by immunoSEQ multiplex PCR. This sample has about 2.3 million clones, with approximately 95% found just once. This sample was included in a study of shared clonotypes between healthy human individuals. Study observations and caveats: Memory subsets generally showed lower estimated richness than naive subsets. Owing to a small donor count, the genetic and exposure-history diversity represented was limited.

The material sequenced was naive CD4+ T cells from PBMCs. The subset: CD45RA+ positively selected. The TCR sequence derives from a man aged 18 to 29 in good health. Some clones in this sample may be carry-over from other donors' samples.

CDR3 sequence (DNA): TGTGCCAGCAAACAATTAGGGGGGGTGAACACTGAAGCTTTCTTT. It is translated as CASKQLGGVNTEAFF. V usage is TRBV6-6 and J usage is TRBJ1-1; D is perhaps TRBD1 (6 bases). CDR1 and CDR2 from the germline V gene are MNHNY and SVGAGI (reference sequence). This CDR3 has 15 amino acids. Trimming took off 7 bases at V and 0 bases at J, with 15 bases between the two ends.